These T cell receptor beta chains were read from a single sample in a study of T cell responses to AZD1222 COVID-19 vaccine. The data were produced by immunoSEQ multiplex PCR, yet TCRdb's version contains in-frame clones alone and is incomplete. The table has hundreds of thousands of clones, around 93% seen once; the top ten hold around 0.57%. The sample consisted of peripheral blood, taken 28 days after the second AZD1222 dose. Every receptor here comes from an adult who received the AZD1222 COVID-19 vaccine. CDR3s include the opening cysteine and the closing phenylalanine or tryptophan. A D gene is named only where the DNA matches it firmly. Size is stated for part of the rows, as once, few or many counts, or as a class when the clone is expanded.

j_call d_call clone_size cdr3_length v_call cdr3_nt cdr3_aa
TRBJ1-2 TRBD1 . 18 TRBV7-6 TGTGCCAGCAGCCCGCGGACAGGCGCCGCTATAGCTAACTATGGCTACACCTTC CASSPRTGAAIANYGYTF
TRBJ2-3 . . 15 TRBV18 TGTGCCAGCTTTTCGACAGCAGGAGGAACAGATACGCAGTATTTT CASFSTAGGTDTQYF
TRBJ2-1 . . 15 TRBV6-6 TGTGCCAGCAAGCTGGCGCAGAGCTCCTACAATGAGCAGTTCTTC CASKLAQSSYNEQFF
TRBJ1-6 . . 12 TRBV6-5 TGTGCCACTGAGGTATCGAATTCACCCCTCCACTTT CATEVSNSPLHF
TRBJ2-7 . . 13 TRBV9 TGTGCCAGCAGCGTAGCAGGGGACTACGAGCAGTACTTC CASSVAGDYEQYF
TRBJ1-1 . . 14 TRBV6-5 TGTGCCAGCAGCCCCAGGACCCAGGAGACTGAAGCTTTCTTT CASSPRTQETEAFF
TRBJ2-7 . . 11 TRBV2 TGTGCCAGCAGTGTCGCGGGCGAGCAGTACTTC CASSVAGEQYF
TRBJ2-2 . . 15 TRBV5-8 TGTGCCAGCTCTTTCTCGGGGCTGAACACCGGGGAGCTGTTTTTT CASSFSGLNTGELFF
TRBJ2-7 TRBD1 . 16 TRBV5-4 TGTGCCAGCAGCCCCGGACAGGGGGACCCACGGAACGAGCAGTACTTC CASSPGQGDPRNEQYF
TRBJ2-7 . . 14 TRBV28 TGTGCCAGCACCCAGACGAGGGTTATCTACGAGCAGTACTTC CASTQTRVIYEQYF
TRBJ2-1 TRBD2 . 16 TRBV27 TGTGCCAGCAGTTTGAATAGCGGGGGTTCCTACAATGAGCAGTTCTTC CASSLNSGGSYNEQFF
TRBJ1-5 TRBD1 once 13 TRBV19 TGTGCGACAGGGACCACCTTTAATCAGCCCCAGCATTTT CATGTTFNQPQHF
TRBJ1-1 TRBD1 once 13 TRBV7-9 TGTGCCAGCAGCCGCGGACAGGACACTGAAGCTTTCTTT CASSRGQDTEAFF
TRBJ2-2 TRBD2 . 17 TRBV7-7 TGTGCTAGCAGCTTAGAGGCAGCGGGGGCCGCAACCGGGGAGCTGTTTTTT CASSLEAAGAATGELFF
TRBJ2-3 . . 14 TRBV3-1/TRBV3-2 TGTGCCAGCAGCCAAGGTGGGGGCACAGATACGCAGTATTTT CASSQGGGTDTQYF
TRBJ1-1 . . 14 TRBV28 TGTGCCAGCAGTCCGGGACTTTGGAACACTGAAGCTTTCTTT CASSPGLWNTEAFF